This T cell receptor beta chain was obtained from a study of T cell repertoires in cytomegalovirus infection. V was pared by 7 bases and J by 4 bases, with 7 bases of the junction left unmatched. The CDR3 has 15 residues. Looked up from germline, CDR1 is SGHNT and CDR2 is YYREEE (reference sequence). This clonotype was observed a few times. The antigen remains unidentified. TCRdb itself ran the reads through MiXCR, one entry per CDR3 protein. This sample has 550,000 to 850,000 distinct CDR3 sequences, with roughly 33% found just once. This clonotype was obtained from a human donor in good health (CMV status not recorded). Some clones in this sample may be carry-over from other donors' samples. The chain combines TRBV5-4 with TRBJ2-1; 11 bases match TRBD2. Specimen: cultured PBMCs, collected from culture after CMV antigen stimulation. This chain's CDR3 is CASGDRLAGYNEQFF. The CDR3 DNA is TGTGCCAGCGGTGACCGACTAGCGGGGTACAATGAGCAGTTCTTC.